Described below is a single T cell receptor beta chain sequence and its context. The junction departs from the called germline gene at one end, perhaps through a read error. The germline V gene encodes CDR1 ENHRY and CDR2 SYGVKD. The CDR3 has 13 amino acids. The data were obtained in a study of technical replicates of blood from a handful of donors. TCRdb keeps only in-frame clones here, not all; method: immunoSEQ multiplex PCR. The profile shows more than 65,000 clones, 80% to 90% of them singletons. Sequenced: PBMCs. The chain combines TRBV10-3 with TRBJ2-7; possibly TRBD1 for D (6 bases). This TCR was sampled from a human donor in good health. Some clones in this sample may be carry-over from other donors' samples. This CDR3 is CAISAPGAYEQYF. The CDR3 nucleotides read TGTGCCATTAGTGCTCCAGGGGCGTACGAGCAGTACTTC.